The T cell receptor (beta chain) under discussion was sequenced for a study of blood T cells in healthy people across ages. Study overall: The template switching approach captured approximately one barcoded beta molecule for every two T cells.

Then a second PCR, running roughly 7 to 12 cycles, was carried out with a sample-barcoded 5' primer and a J-beta primer mix. With 12 random nucleotides, a template-switch adaptor tagged each individual cDNA molecule. TCRdb reprocessed the 5' RACE reads with MiXCR, giving one entry per CDR3 protein. The sample lists more than 550,000 distinct CDR3 sequences; about a fifth were seen once. This clonotype was detected a few times. The trim removed 7 bases at V and 4 bases at J, leaving 15 bases unmatched. Germline CDR1 is SQVTM and CDR2 is ANQGSEA. CDR3 length equals 15 residues. There were at least 6 micrograms of total RNA extracted from every sample.

The rearrangement uses TRBV29-1 and TRBJ1-2; 7 positions match TRBD1. This clonotype originated in a man aged 65 to 85 in good health. The sequenced sample consisted of blood. CDR3 residues: CSGWKGQSGAYGYTF. The CDR3 DNA reads TGCAGCGGCTGGAAGGGACAGTCGGGGGCCTATGGCTACACCTTC. The variable domain in full, completed from reference TRBV29-1 and TRBJ1-2, reads SAVISQKPSRDICQRGTSLTIQCQVDSQVTMMFWYRQQPGQSLTLIATANQGSEATYESGFVIDKFPISRPNLTFSTLTVSNMSPEDSSIYLCSGWKGQSGAYGYTFGSGTRLTVV.